This T cell receptor (beta chain) was recovered during a study of technical replicates of blood from several donors (dated 2017 in TCRdb). Library prep was done by the immunoSEQ multiplex PCR assay. TCRdb re-hosts the immuneACCESS table, in-frame sequences only. Its copies lack some clones; in the studies checked, an unresolved V gene accounts for under half of them, and the cause for the rest is not known. Here the sample has tens of thousands of clones; about nine tenths occur a single time. The ten biggest clones cover 0.41% of the sample. There are 14 amino acids in the CDR3, from cysteine to phenylalanine inclusive. Only CDR3 DNA remains: 42 bases, in frame from the first base. V lost 3 bases and J lost 6 bases, and the count of bases not matched to a germline gene is 3. Reading the germline V gene (reference sequence) gives CDR1 SEHNR and CDR2 FQNEAQ. As regards this clone: Its antigen remains unidentified. The sample holds no much larger clone one base away, and base qualities are not on file.

This TCR was recovered from a human donor in good health. The rearranged segments are TRBV7-9 and TRBJ2-7; 12 junctional bases match TRBD2. Sequenced material: T cells isolated from PBMCs. The nucleotide sequence reads TGTGCCAGCAGCTTCGGACTAGCGGGACCCGAGCAGTACTTC. This sequence encodes CASSFGLAGPEQYF.